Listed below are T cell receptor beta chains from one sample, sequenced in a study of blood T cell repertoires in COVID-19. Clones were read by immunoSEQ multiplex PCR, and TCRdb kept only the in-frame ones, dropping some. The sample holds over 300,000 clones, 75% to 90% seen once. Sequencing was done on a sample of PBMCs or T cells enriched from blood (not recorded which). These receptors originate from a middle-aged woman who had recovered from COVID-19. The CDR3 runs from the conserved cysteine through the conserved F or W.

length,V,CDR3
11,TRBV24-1,CATNLAPEAFF
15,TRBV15,CATSRVDFLNTEAFF
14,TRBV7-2,CASGPESGPRGYTF
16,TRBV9,CASSVEPSGFQETQYF
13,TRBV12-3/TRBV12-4,CASSTGARGGYTF
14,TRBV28,CASSPTGGDQPQHF
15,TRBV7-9,CASSGGTRSTDTQYF
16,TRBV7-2,CASSLRSGASSYEQYF
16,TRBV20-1,CSASLSSGSRAYEQYF
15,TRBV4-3,CASSQESLPLGEQFF
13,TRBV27,CASSLRPGYEQYF
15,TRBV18,CASSPPYSGANVLTF
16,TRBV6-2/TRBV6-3,CASSPYSRQVRGELFF
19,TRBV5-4,CASSRPRTGGRVYTDTQYF
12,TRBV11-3,CASSPLEGEQYF
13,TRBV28,CASILPNTGELFF
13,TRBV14,CASNPHRIEKLFF
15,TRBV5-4,CASRSPGGDNSPLHF
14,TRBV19,CASSIEAEAYEQYF
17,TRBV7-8,CASYAIREQPGNTEAFF
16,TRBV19,CASSIKRSLRGTEAFF
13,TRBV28,CASSFRTGLSYTF
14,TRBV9,CASSVDRVDTEAFF
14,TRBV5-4,CASSSPVGEEKLFF
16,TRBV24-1,CATSESRPGGSYEQYF
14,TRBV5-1,CASSWEDTSDTQYF
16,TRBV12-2,CASRLAGDSFTDTQYF
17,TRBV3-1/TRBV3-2,CASSPSSSGGGTDTQYF
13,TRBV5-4,CASSFDGTYEQYF
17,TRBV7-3,CASSLGPRTSGQETQYF
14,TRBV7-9,CASSLSRMNTEAFF
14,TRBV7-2,CASSLNRANTEAFF
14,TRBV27,CATTTGGSSYEQYF
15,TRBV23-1,CASSLRQGMVNEQFF
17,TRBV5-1,CASSLSPAGALGETQYF
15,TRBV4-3,CASSQVLGGTGELFF
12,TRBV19,CASSQGQETQYF
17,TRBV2,CASRPEPRELGRYEQYF
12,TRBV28,CASSLQETEAFF
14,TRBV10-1,CASSKGQGSQPQHF
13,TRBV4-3,CASARTENTEAFF
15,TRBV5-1,CASSLREARGYGYTF
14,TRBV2,CASRASFSRETQYF
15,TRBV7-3,CASSSPSRMAYEQYF
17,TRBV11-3,CASSLDPGSGIYNEQFF
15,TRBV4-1,CASSQVAGTGEVQYF
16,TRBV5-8,CASSYVRDTGTDTQYF
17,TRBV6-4,CASSDPAAGGLTDTQYF
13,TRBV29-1,CSAAGGSYNEQFF
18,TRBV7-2,CASSLAFSGGSSYNEQFF
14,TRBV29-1,CSVCQREGRNEQFF
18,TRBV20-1,CSASSSRQGASSNQPQHF
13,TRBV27,CASSRGQTYEQYF
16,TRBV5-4,CASSLAGPGGNQPQHF
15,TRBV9,CASSETGSGTTEAFF
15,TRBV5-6,CASSSGQFSGNTIYF
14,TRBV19,CASSRWSGNTEAFF
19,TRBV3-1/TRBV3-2,CASSQERTSGHQGANVLTF
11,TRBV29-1,CSVGGDPGYTF